Each of the 4 T cell receptor beta chains below was sequenced from the same sample in a study of cytomegalovirus exposure and HLA in healthy donors. Vbeta (60) and Jbeta (13) primers were used in the PCR. Clones were sequenced by immunoSEQ multiplex PCR, and TCRdb holds only the in-frame ones, with some missing. The profile shows 150,000 or so clones, around 75% of them singletons. The specimen was PBMCs. These receptors all stem from a man between 25 and 39 years old in good health and CMV-seropositive.

The genes are TRBV9 and TRBJ2-3; the D gene is possibly TRBD2 (5 bases). The V end was cut by 1 base, the J end by 2 bases, with 14 bases between. Germline values: CDR1 SGDLS, CDR2 YYNGEE. This CDR3 has 16 amino acids. The CDR3 nucleotides are TGTGCCAGCAGCGTAACTAGTTTCCGAAACACAGATACGCAGTATTTT. Encoded protein: CASSVTSFRNTDTQYF.

To note about this clone: Different DNA sequences within this sample yield the same CDR3. This chain links TRBV6-5 with TRBJ2-7; unclear D gene. V lost 0 bases to trimming and J lost 4 bases, with 7 bases between them. Germline V gene sequence: CDR1 MNHEY, CDR2 SVGAGI. The CDR3 sequence is 13 residues long. The CDR3 coding sequence is TGTGCCAGCAGTTACTCGAGAGGATACGAGCAGTACTTC. It encodes CASSYSRGYEQYF.

This clone is a singleton in its sample. This sequence joins TRBV9 and TRBJ2-6; 7 nucleotides line up with TRBD1. The CDR3 contains 20 residues. With V trimmed by 0 bases and J by 1 base, 13 bases remained unmatched. Germline CDR1 reads SGDLS; CDR2 reads YYNGEE. The CDR3 sequence is CASSVALDRLKYSGANVLTF. CDR3 DNA sequence: TGTGCCAGCAGCGTAGCATTGGACAGGTTAAAGTATTCTGGGGCCAACGTCCTGACTTTC.

The genes are TRBV7-2 and TRBJ1-3; 8 positions match TRBD1. CDR1 and CDR2 (germline): SGHTA, FQGNSA. V was pared by 1 base and J by 0 bases, with 5 bases of the junction left unmatched. The CDR3 is 17 residues long. CDR3 loop: CASSLDHRGISGNTIYF. For the CDR3, the DNA is TGTGCCAGCAGCTTAGATCACAGGGGGATCTCTGGAAACACCATATATTTT.